What follows are 16 T cell receptor beta chains derived from one specimen sequenced in a study of T cells in Graves' hyperthyroidism and ophthalmopathy. RNA transcripts served as the template for amplifying TCR beta CDR3 regions. The study used the HTBI primer set for a first-round RT-PCR of the TCR CDR3. TCRdb reprocessed the multiplex PCR reads with MiXCR, giving one entry per CDR3 protein. The profile shows 300,000 or so distinct CDR3 sequences, 18% of them singletons. Material for sequencing was blood. The origin of the receptors is a woman aged 45 to 65 with Graves' hyperthyroidism.

In this sample, this clonotype turned up a few times. This chain joins TRBV29-1 and TRBJ1-3; D possibly corresponds to TRBD1 (5 bases). Germline CDR1 SQVTM, CDR2 ANQGSEA. The CDR3 contains 16 residues. The V and J ends lost 3 bases and 0 bases respectively, with 15 bases between them. CDR3 loop: CSVEGDGFYSGNTIYF. DNA for the CDR3: TGCAGCGTTGAGGGGGACGGATTTTACTCTGGAAACACCATATATTTT.

This clonotype appeared many times. V and J are TRBV6-1 and TRBJ2-7, with D perhaps matching TRBD1 (6 bases). V was trimmed by 1 base and J by 3 bases, leaving 7 bases between them. This CDR3 region has 13 residues. Looked up from germline, CDR1 is MNHNS and CDR2 is SASEGT. This CDR3 reads CASSEETGYEQYV. The CDR3 coding sequence is TGTGCCAGCAGTGAAGAGACAGGCTACGAGCAGTACGTC.

This clonotype was observed at least ten times. The chain carries TRBV7-8 and TRBJ2-5; D is possibly TRBD2 (6 bases). Germline-derived CDR1 and CDR2 are SGHVS and FQNEAQ. The germline V and J ends were trimmed by 5 bases and 5 bases, with 15 bases remaining between them. The CDR3 loop spans 14 amino acids. This CDR3 is CASSPTGGWETQYF. CDR3 bases: TGTGCCAGCAGCCCGACCGGAGGGTGGGAGACCCAGTACTTC. The full variable domain, with the rest looked up from reference TRBV7-8 and TRBJ2-5, is GAGVSQSPRYKVAKRGQDVALRCDPISGHVSLFWYQQALGQGPEFLTYFQNEAQLDKSGLPSDRFFAERPEGSVSTLKIQRTQQEDSAVYLCASSPTGGWETQYFGPGTRLLVL.

The chain combines TRBV12-3 or TRBV12-4 with TRBJ2-1; 10 nucleotides line up with TRBD2. This CDR3 is 16 amino acids long. The ends lost 0 bases at V and 8 bases at J; junction bases unmatched: 7. The CDR3 DNA reads TGTGCCAGCAGTTTAGCGGCTAGCGGGAGTTGGGATGAGCAGTTCTTC. Residues: CASSLAASGSWDEQFF.

In this sample, this clonotype turned up a few times. A clone one base away is much larger, so this may be a read error. V usage is TRBV3-1 and J usage is TRBJ2-5, with 14 bases matching TRBD2. With V trimmed by 3 bases and J by 4 bases, 1 base remained unmatched. The CDR3 length is 15 residues. Per the germline V gene, CDR1 is LGHDT and CDR2 is YNNKEL (reference sequence). CDR3 bases: TGTGCCAGCAGCCACGGACTAGCGGGGGGAGAGACCCAGTACTTC. Translated: CASSHGLAGGETQYF.

CDR3 sequence reads: CASSSTEQGGWQPQHF. The CDR3 nucleotides are TGTGCCAGCAGTTCTACGGAGCAGGGAGGTTGGCAGCCCCAGCATTTT. The rearrangement uses TRBV6-1 and TRBJ1-5; D might be TRBD1 (5 bases). Germline-derived CDR1 and CDR2 are MNHNS and SASEGT. This CDR3 is built from 16 residues. With 5 bases removed from V and 7 bases from J, the gap between germline ends came to 21 bases.

This clonotype was counted many times. The rearrangement links TRBV6-1 to TRBJ2-3; TRBD1 might be the D (7 bases). Germline loops: CDR1 MNHNS, CDR2 SASEGT. The CDR3 is made up of 17 amino acids. The ends were cut back, 2 bases at V and 5 bases at J, with 20 bases in the middle. CDR3 loop: CASSERLQGGGQDTQYF. The CDR3 DNA is TGTGCCAGCAGTGAACGCCTCCAGGGGGGCGGGCAAGATACGCAGTATTTT.

This clonotype occurred a few times. The germline gene is not matched at one end of the junction; a read error may be the cause. This chain connects TRBV7-9 to TRBJ2-7, with 7 bases lining up with TRBD1. This CDR3 spans 15 amino acids. The germline V gene encodes CDR1 SEHNR and CDR2 FQNEAQ (reference sequence). CDR3 sequence: CASSPKGAGPLEQYF. CDR3 DNA: TGTGCCAGCAGCCCCAAGGGGGCGGGTCCGCTCGAGCAATACTTC.

Note on this clonotype: Lacking the conserved final phenylalanine or tryptophan, this CDR3 likely reflects a read error. V is TRBV6-1 and J is TRBJ1-1; D remains unclear. Per the germline V gene, CDR1 is MNHNS and CDR2 is SASEGT. V was pared by 6 bases and J by 1 base, with 12 bases between. The CDR3 spans 14 residues. The CDR3 DNA follows: TGTGCCAGCAGCACCGATGAAGGGAACACTGAAGCTTTCCTT. Translation: CASSTDEGNTEAFL.

This clonotype occurred many times. The genes are TRBV2 and TRBJ2-3; possibly TRBD2 for D (5 bases). This CDR3 is 12 amino acids long. Trimming took off 8 bases at V and 2 bases at J, with 8 bases between the two ends. The V gene's germline CDR1 is SNHLY and CDR2 FYNNEI. CDR3 nucleotides: TGTGCCAGCGGGGAGATCACAGATACGCAGTATTTT. Its protein product is CASGEITDTQYF.

There are a few counts of this clonotype. The chain couples TRBV12-3 or TRBV12-4 to TRBJ1-6, with D possibly being TRBD1 (6 bases). CDR3 length: 15 residues. V was shortened by 1 base and J by 9 bases, with 13 bases between the two germline ends. This chain's CDR3 is CASSLVPGASSPLHF. The CDR3 bases are TGTGCCAGCAGTTTAGTGCCGGGGGCGAGTTCACCCCTCCACTTT.

This clonotype occurred many times. This chain joins TRBV3-1 and TRBJ2-1; D is unclear. The CDR3 has 12 amino acids. Trimming took 10 bases from V and 1 from J, leaving 8 bases between them. Germline values: CDR1 LGHDT, CDR2 YNNKEL (reference sequence). The DNA for the CDR3 is TGTGCCACCGCCAGGTCCTACAATGAGCAGTTCTTC. Protein sequence: CATARSYNEQFF.

This clonotype turned up a few times. This chain joins TRBV20-1 and TRBJ2-1; 12 nucleotides align to TRBD2. V lost 3 bases and J lost 4; bases outside the gene matches: 4. Germline V gene lookup returns CDR1 DFQATT and CDR2 SNEGSKA (reference sequence). The CDR3 extends over 15 amino acids. CDR3 bases: TGCAGTGCTAGCGGACTAGCGGGACTGTACAATGAGCAGTTCTTC. Its protein is CSASGLAGLYNEQFF.

This sequence joins TRBV6-2 or TRBV6-3 and TRBJ1-4, with D perhaps matching TRBD1 (6 bases). The CDR3 sequence is 17 residues long. The germline gives CDR1 MNHEY, CDR2 SVGEGT. V lost 2 bases and J 9 bases, leaving 22 bases between the germline ends. The CDR3 spells CASSYTVRGGGSKKLFF. The CDR3 nucleotides are TGTGCCAGCAGTTACACGGTCCGGGGGGGCGGGAGTAAAAAACTGTTTTTT.

This clonotype was seen at least ten times. The rearrangement links TRBV5-1 to TRBJ2-3; D remains ambiguous. This CDR3 comprises 14 residues. Germline V CDR1 and CDR2: SGHRS, YFSETQ. The V end lost 4 bases, the J end lost 2 bases, and 11 bases lay between the germline ends. CDR3 in amino acids: CASSQEIFTDTQYF. The CDR3 DNA sequence: TGCGCCAGCAGCCAAGAAATCTTCACAGATACGCAGTATTTT.

This clonotype was detected ten times or more. The rearrangement joins TRBV6-2 or TRBV6-3 to TRBJ2-3; possibly TRBD1 for D (5 bases). This CDR3 has 15 residues. The V gene lost 2 bases and the J gene lost 3 bases, with 12 bases spanning the gap. In germline, CDR1 is MNHEY, CDR2 SVGEGT. CDR3 coding DNA: TGTGCCAGCAGTTACCCGAACCAGGGAACAGATACGCAGTATTTT. This translates into CASSYPNQGTDTQYF.